This TCR beta chain originates from a study of beta chain features in type 1 diabetes. Staining for CD45RO/CCR7/CD25/CD127/CD95/CD27 allowed sorting of CD4+ naive, central memory, regulatory and stem cell-like memory cells. On this clone itself: The target antigen is unknown.

The study's findings and limits: For type 1 diabetes patients, VDJ junctions showed fewer insertions and more deletions. All four CD4+ subsets of Type 1 diabetes patients contained TCRB CDR3s that were moderately but significantly shorter. The influence of HLA type on TCRB rearrangement stayed undetermined.

Per germline, CDR1 SGHRS and CDR2 YFSETQ. Trimming cost V 4 bases and J 0 bases; bases outside gene matches: 13. The CDR3 length is 19 residues. Expressed TCRB transcripts were sequenced because the isolated RNA had all been reverse transcribed beforehand. The repertoire was sequenced with immunoSEQ multiplex PCR; TCRdb's copy has only in-frame clones and lacks some. The sample includes 600,000 or so clones, roughly 12% of them seen just once. This TCR was sampled from a man in his thirties or forties with type 1 diabetes. This sequence joins TRBV5-1 and TRBJ1-3, with 10 bases identical to TRBD1. Sequencing was done on a sample of naive CD4+ T cells from blood. The CDR3 loop is CASSPRQGASSNSGNTIYF. The CDR3 DNA is TGCGCCAGCAGCCCTCGACAGGGGGCCTCTAGTAACTCTGGAAACACCATATATTTT.